This T cell receptor beta chain was documented in a study of blood T cell repertoires in COVID-19. Study-level information: Sample material is recorded as cDNA or gDNA derived from T cells, B-cell-depleted T cells, or PBMCs.

Germline V gene lookup returns CDR1 LNHDA and CDR2 SQIVND (reference sequence). With 5 bases removed from V and 5 bases from J, the gap between germline ends came to 15 bases. This CDR3 contains 15 residues. Participants, about 18 to 90 years old, spanned under 25 US areas. Participants had their cohort set by participant-reported clinical history. In the authors' workflow: Amplification of reference gene primers was used by the study to estimate nucleated cell counts. The table came from immunoSEQ multiplex PCR; TCRdb's copy has only in-frame clones and leaves some out. The D gene and trimming were derived from the DNA, and the V and J assignments and clone size from that table. The sample lists 250,000 to 350,000 clones; 75% to 90% were seen once.

The receptor was isolated from a woman in her 50s who had recovered from COVID-19. The sample consisted of PBMCs or T cells enriched from blood (not recorded which). V usage is TRBV19 and J usage is TRBJ1-4, with D perhaps TRBD1 (6 bases). This CDR3 reads CASSPIRDKNEKLFF. The DNA of the CDR3 is TGTGCCAGTAGTCCAATCCGGGACAAGAATGAAAAACTGTTTTTT.